These 20 T cell receptor beta chains came from one sample sequenced in a study of T cell responses to AZD1222 COVID-19 vaccine. Sequencing was performed with immunoSEQ multiplex PCR; in TCRdb, only in-frame clones are kept and a portion is missing. Of 95,000 to 110,000 clones in the sample, roughly 90% were seen once. The input for sequencing was peripheral blood, taken on day 0 of AZD1222 vaccination. These receptors were collected from an adult in good health.

This rearrangement joins TRBV5-1 to TRBJ2-1; 9 nucleotides match TRBD1. Trimming took 3 bases from V and 7 from J; bases not matched to a gene: 8. The CDR3 has 15 residues. Germline loops: CDR1 SGHRS, CDR2 YFSETQ. CDR3 nucleotide sequence: TGCGCCAGCAGCTGGATGCCCGGGACAGGGAATGAGCAGTTCTTC. Translating gives CASSWMPGTGNEQFF.

This sequence joins TRBV28 and TRBJ2-1; D possibly corresponds to TRBD2 (6 bases). Looked up from germline, CDR1 is MDHEN and CDR2 is SYDVKM. The CDR3 length is 15 residues. V lost 5 bases, J lost 9 bases, and 20 bases lay in between. Written as DNA, the CDR3 is TGTGCCAGCAGTCAGACTAGTGCCGGGGTGGGTGAGCAGTTCTTC. Its protein product is CASSQTSAGVGEQFF.

This clone showed up just once. The gene calls are TRBV7-2 and TRBJ2-2; D is uncertain. With 3 bases removed from V and 4 bases from J, the gap between germline ends came to 9 bases. Germline V gene lookup returns CDR1 SGHTA and CDR2 FQGNSA. The CDR3 runs to 14 residues. For the CDR3, the DNA is TGTGCCAGCAGCTTGCGACTGGGCACCGGGGAGCTGTTTTTT. Encoded protein: CASSLRLGTGELFF.

The rearrangement uses TRBV19 and TRBJ1-2; no firm D call. The CDR3 extends over 13 amino acids. Trimming took off 11 bases at V and 4 bases at J, with 17 bases between the two ends. Germline values: CDR1 LNHDA, CDR2 SQIVND (reference sequence). CDR3 sequence (DNA): TGTGCCGCCAGCCAGGCAGGCCCCTATGGCTACACCTTC. Its protein is CAASQAGPYGYTF.

This clone was counted between two and nine times. The chain couples TRBV7-9 to TRBJ1-3; D not resolved. The CDR3 sequence is 13 residues long. V shed 4 bases and J shed 4 bases, with 8 bases lying between them. CDR1 SEHNR and CDR2 FQNEAQ come from the germline V gene (reference sequence). CDR3: CASSSSDGNTIYF. CDR3 bases: TGTGCCAGCAGCTCTTCCGACGGAAACACCATATATTTT.

The rearrangement uses TRBV28 and TRBJ2-6; D not resolved. Trimming removed 3 bases at V and 2 bases at J, with 8 bases between. CDR1 and CDR2 from the germline V gene are MDHEN and SYDVKM. The CDR3 is 15 amino acids. In DNA, the CDR3 is TGTGCCAGCAGTTTTTCATCCGCTGGGGCCAACGTCCTGACTTTC. It codes for CASSFSSAGANVLTF.

The rearrangement links TRBV7-6 to TRBJ1-1; possibly TRBD1 for D (5 bases). In germline, CDR1 is SGHVS, CDR2 FNYEAQ. The CDR3 covers 16 residues. V dropped 5 bases and J dropped 0 bases, with 16 bases sitting between them. Written as DNA, the CDR3 is TGTGCCAGCAGCCCATACCCGGACACGCTGAACACTGAAGCTTTCTTT. It codes for CASSPYPDTLNTEAFF.

This clone was recorded a few times. The chain employs TRBV20-1 and TRBJ2-1, with TRBD2 identical over 9 bases. This CDR3 spans 20 amino acids. Germline CDR1 DFQATT, CDR2 SNEGSKA (reference sequence). The V gene end was trimmed by 3 bases and the J gene end by 0 bases; junction bases not matched to a gene: 18. The CDR3 loop is CSASPPRGRGGLNSYNEQFF. CDR3 DNA: TGCAGTGCTAGTCCCCCCCGCGGGAGGGGGGGCTTAAACTCCTACAATGAGCAGTTCTTC.

The chain links TRBV7-2 to TRBJ1-1; D perhaps matches TRBD1 (6 bases). Trimming removed 1 base from V and 7 bases from J, with 10 bases in between. Germline V gene data show CDR1 as SGHTA and CDR2 as FQGNSA. This CDR3 comprises 13 residues. As DNA, the CDR3 is TGTGCCAGCAGCTTAGGGGACAATCTTGAAGCTTTCTTT. Amino acid sequence: CASSLGDNLEAFF.

The chain uses TRBV6-2 or TRBV6-3 and TRBJ2-4, with a tentative D call TRBD2 (5 bases). The germline CDR1 and CDR2 sequences are MNHEY and SVGEGT. Trimming took 4 bases from V and 7 from J, leaving 17 bases between them. This CDR3 spans 15 amino acids. CDR3 amino acids: CASSSTTSFRNIQYF. The CDR3 DNA follows: TGTGCCAGCAGTTCAACTACTAGTTTTCGGAACATTCAGTACTTC.

The chain recombines TRBV24-1 with TRBJ2-7; 13 bases are a match to TRBD2. CDR3 length: 19 residues. V was pared by 0 bases and J by 4 bases, with 11 bases of the junction left unmatched. Germline CDR1 KGHDR, CDR2 SFDVKD. CDR3 sequence: CATSDLQKSRTSGSYEQYF. Here the CDR3 DNA reads TGTGCCACCAGTGATTTGCAAAAGTCACGGACTAGCGGGAGTTACGAGCAGTACTTC.

J is TRBJ1-2 and V is TRBV6-5, with a tentative D call TRBD1 (6 bases). Per germline, CDR1 MNHEY and CDR2 SVGAGI. The CDR3 spans 13 residues. V shed 7 bases and J shed 3 bases, with 12 bases lying between them. DNA of the CDR3: TGTGCCAGCAAGAAACAGGGTTACTATGGCTACACCTTC. Residues: CASKKQGYYGYTF.

The chain joins TRBV5-6 to TRBJ1-1; 7 bases are shared with TRBD1. CDR3 length: 15 residues. V lost 0 bases to trimming and J lost 1 base; unmatched junction nucleotides: 3. Germline-derived CDR1 and CDR2 are SGHDT and YYEEEE. CDR3 sequence: CASSLVEGANTEAFF. The CDR3 nucleotides are TGTGCCAGCAGCTTGGTTGAGGGGGCGAACACTGAAGCTTTCTTT.

The chain has TRBV30 and TRBJ1-2, with a weak D call TRBD1 (5 bases). CDR3 length: 17 amino acids. Germline CDR1 and CDR2: GTSNPN and SVGIG (reference sequence). V was trimmed by 0 bases and J by 1 base, leaving 18 bases between them. The CDR3 here is CAWSVAGGDWGNYGYTF. CDR3 nucleotides: TGTGCCTGGAGTGTTGCCGGGGGGGATTGGGGTAACTATGGCTACACCTTC.

This clone occurred once. This chain joins TRBV10-3 and TRBJ1-1; D ambiguous. V gave up 11 bases and J gave up 1 base, with 14 bases separating them. Germline V lookup: CDR1 ENHRY, CDR2 SYGVKD. The CDR3 is 13 amino acids. This CDR3 is CALRVHQNTEAFF. The CDR3 region has the DNA TGTGCCCTCCGGGTCCATCAGAACACTGAAGCTTTCTTT.

The chain uses TRBV4-3 and TRBJ1-6, with 9 bases lining up with TRBD1. From germline, CDR1 is LGHNA and CDR2 YSLEER. The CDR3 runs to 16 residues. J gave up 10 bases and V 2 bases, and 9 bases lay outside the gene matches. In nucleotides, the CDR3 is TGCGCCAGCAGCCAACGTTACAGGGGGCGAGAATCACCCCTCCACTTT. Translation: CASSQRYRGRESPLHF.

J is TRBJ2-1 and V is TRBV5-4, with 11 positions matching TRBD2. In germline, CDR1 is SGHNT, CDR2 YYREEE (reference sequence). The trim removed 4 bases at V and 7 bases at J, leaving 7 bases unmatched. There are 15 residues in the CDR3. CDR3 sequence: CASSITSGRGNEQFF. CDR3 sequence (DNA): TGTGCCAGCAGCATAACTAGCGGGAGAGGGAATGAGCAGTTCTTC.

The CDR3 nucleotides read TGTGCCAGCAGTCGATCGGGACTAGCGGGATCCATTCAGTACTTC. It encodes CASSRSGLAGSIQYF. The V gene is TRBV28, the J gene TRBJ2-4, with TRBD2 identical over 13 bases. CDR3 length equals 15 residues. J was trimmed by 9 bases and V by 5 bases; bases with no gene match: 7. Germline CDR1 reads MDHEN; CDR2 reads SYDVKM. The full variable domain, completed using reference TRBV28 and TRBJ2-4, is DVKVTQSSRYLVKRTGEKVFLECVQDMDHENMFWYRQDPGLGLRLIYFSYDVKMKEKGDIPEGYSVSREKKERFSLILESASTNQTSMYLCASSRSGLAGSIQYFGAGTRLSVL.

The gene calls are TRBV24-1 and TRBJ2-7; D is uncertain. Germline assignment: CDR1 KGHDR and CDR2 SFDVKD. V lost 0 bases and J lost 5, with 7 bases in between. This CDR3 contains 13 residues. The CDR3 region has the DNA TGTGCCACCAGTGATTTGGTCTCGGACGAGCAGTACTTC. Translated, it gives CATSDLVSDEQYF.

V gene TRBV7-9 combines with J gene TRBJ2-5; D remains unclear. V shed 2 bases and J shed 0 bases, with 10 bases lying between them. Germline assignment: CDR1 SEHNR and CDR2 FQNEAQ (reference sequence). This CDR3 spans 15 amino acids. CDR3 amino acids: CASSLSGEYQETQYF. The CDR3 DNA is TGTGCCAGCAGCTTATCTGGCGAGTACCAAGAGACCCAGTACTTC. Using reference TRBV7-9 and TRBJ2-5 for the parts outside the CDR3, the full variable domain is DTGVSQNPRHKITKRGQNVTFRCDPISEHNRLYWYRQTLGQGPEFLTYFQNEAQLEKSRLLSDRFSAERPKGSFSTLEIQRTEQGDSAMYLCASSLSGEYQETQYFGPGTRLLVL.